This TCR beta chain emerged from a study of low-dose radiotherapy and immunotherapy resistance in tumors. Study-wide context: Members of Cohort 1 were treated with 0.5 Gy per fraction every 2 weeks. The prescribed total PTV dose was 6.5 Gy.

There are 16 residues in the CDR3. The germline V gene encodes CDR1 SGHVS and CDR2 FNYEAQ. The germline V and J ends were trimmed by 2 bases and 6 bases, with 16 bases remaining between them. Indicated time point: before trial treatment. Each donor was administered nivolumab, ipilimumab, aspirin, low-dose cyclophosphamide and low-dose radiotherapy. Patients who could take part had advanced solid tumors with no tumor-infiltrating lymphocytes. TCRs were put through around 20 PCR cycles of amplification with Phusion. A constant-region primer and the V-primer adapter served as the primer pair. TCRdb re-derived calls from the reads in MiXCR, one entry per CDR3 protein. The sample includes tens of thousands of distinct CDR3 sequences, about 12% seen only once; the top ten take approximately 6.2%.

The rearrangement links TRBV7-6 to TRBJ2-2; the D is unclear. The sample consisted of PBMCs, taken before treatment. This receptor was identified in a female donor with ovarian cancer. CDR3 DNA sequence: TGTGCCAGCAGCTTAAGCCCGGGCAGGTTGGCCGGGGAGCTGTTTTTT. Protein: CASSLSPGRLAGELFF.